This is a list of T cell receptor beta chains from one sample in a study of blood T cell repertoires in COVID-19. Clones were read by immunoSEQ multiplex PCR, and TCRdb kept only the in-frame ones, dropping some. Among about 200,000 clones, over 70% were seen once, and the ten largest hold around 8%. Sequenced input: peripheral blood. Source of these receptors: a woman of 80 years or more with acute or convalescent COVID-19. Both conserved end residues are part of each CDR3. Each record gives: V gene, clone size, D gene, J gene, CDR3 DNA, CDR3 protein. D genes are given only for firm matches. Where a row states a size, it is once, few, many or the class of an expanded clone; other rows omit it.

TRBV11-2	NA	NA	TRBJ2-1	TGTGCCAGCAGCTTACCTCGGGAGCAGTTCTTC	CASSLPREQFF
TRBV10-3	NA	TRBD2	TRBJ2-5	TGTGCCATCAGTTCCGACGGGGGGGAGACCCAGTACTTC	CAISSDGGETQYF
TRBV30	many	NA	TRBJ1-3	TGTGCCTGGGGCCGAGGTAGCCACTCCTCTGGAAACACCATATATTTT	CAWGRGSHSSGNTIYF
TRBV14	NA	NA	TRBJ1-2	TGTGCCAGCAGCCAAGACCCGGGGAAGGAACGTGGCTACACCTTC	CASSQDPGKERGYTF
TRBV21-1	NA	NA	TRBJ1-1	TGTGCCAGCCGCGGTAGGAACACTGAAGCTTTCTTT	CASRGRNTEAFF
TRBV29-1	NA	NA	TRBJ2-2	TGCAGCGTTGTCCTGCCCGGGGGGGAGCTGTTTTTT	CSVVLPGGELFF
TRBV6-5	few	NA	TRBJ1-1	TGTGCCAGCAGCCTCAGGGGTGAAAACACTGAAGCTTTCTTT	CASSLRGENTEAFF
TRBV5-1	NA	NA	TRBJ1-6	TGCGCCAGCAGCTTGGCCAGTGGTTCACCCCTCCACTTT	CASSLASGSPLHF
TRBV27	NA	NA	TRBJ2-4	TGTGCCAGTACCCTGGACTCTCCGGCCGTAGCCAAAAACATTCAGTACTTC	CASTLDSPAVAKNIQYF
TRBV6-6	NA	NA	TRBJ1-5	TGTGCCAGTTCAGACGGGGGGGCCCAGTGGCCCCAGCATTTT	CASSDGGAQWPQHF
TRBV7-2	NA	NA	TRBJ2-2	TGTGCCAGCAGCCCCCTAGCCACAGCCGGGGAGCTGTTTTTT	CASSPLATAGELFF
TRBV14	NA	NA	TRBJ1-2	TGTGCCAGCAGCCCCTTTGTGGGGCAGAACTATGGCTACACCTTC	CASSPFVGQNYGYTF
TRBV30	NA	TRBD2	TRBJ2-3	TGTGCCTGGAGGTTATTATCTAGCGGGAGTCGTCCCGATACGCAGTATTTT	CAWRLLSSGSRPDTQYF
TRBV6-5	NA	TRBD1	TRBJ1-5	TGTGCCAGCAGGGGGACAGGATATAGCAATCAGCCCCAGCATTTT	CASRGTGYSNQPQHF
TRBV25-1	NA	NA	TRBJ1-6	TGTGCCAGCGGTCCCGAGTATAATTCACCCCTCCACTTT	CASGPEYNSPLHF
TRBV27	few	TRBD2	TRBJ2-1	TGTGCCAGCAGTTTTTTATCCGGGGGGGCGAGGTCCTACAATGAGCAGTTCTTC	CASSFLSGGARSYNEQFF
TRBV19	NA	TRBD2	TRBJ2-2	TGTGCCAGTAGTCCGGGCGGGAGGGCCACCGGGGAGCTGTTTTTT	CASSPGGRATGELFF
TRBV4-1	NA	TRBD1	TRBJ1-2	TGCGCCAGCAGCCAAGATCCTGGACAGGGGGATGGCTACACCTTC	CASSQDPGQGDGYTF
TRBV3-1/TRBV3-2	few	NA	TRBJ2-5	TGTGCCAGCAGCCAAGACAGGTCAATAGAGACCCAGTACTTC	CASSQDRSIETQYF
TRBV7-9	NA	TRBD1	TRBJ2-3	TGTGCCAGCAGCCGTCCCGGGACAGGGGTCCCCTTTAAAGATACGCAGTATTTT	CASSRPGTGVPFKDTQYF
TRBV29-1	once	TRBD2	TRBJ2-3	TGCAGCGCCCTCGGACTAGCGGGAGGTCGAGATACGCAGTATTTT	CSALGLAGGRDTQYF
TRBV7-9	NA	TRBD1	TRBJ1-1	TGTGCCAGCAGCTTCAACAGGGACAGGGTTCCGAACACTGAAGCTTTCTTT	CASSFNRDRVPNTEAFF
TRBV12-3/TRBV12-4	once	TRBD1	TRBJ1-1	TGTGCCAGCAGTCAGGACAGGGTCACTGAAGCTTTCTTT	CASSQDRVTEAFF
TRBV15	NA	NA	TRBJ2-7	TGTGCCACCAGCAGAGAACTAGGTGGTGTCGGGGTACCTTACGAGCAGTACTTC	CATSRELGGVGVPYEQYF
TRBV19	NA	TRBD2	TRBJ2-1	TGTGCCAGTAGCATAGATCAGGGTATGCTAGCGGGATACAATGAGCAGTTCTTC	CASSIDQGMLAGYNEQFF
TRBV7-8	few	TRBD2	TRBJ2-1	TGTGCCAGCAGCCCCCAGCGGGAGGGCCGATTCTTC	CASSPQREGRFF
TRBV6-5	NA	NA	TRBJ1-3	TGTGCCAGCAGTTACTCCGGACTGACCTCTGGAAACACCATATATTTT	CASSYSGLTSGNTIYF
TRBV18	NA	NA	TRBJ2-3	TGTGCCAGCTCACCTAGCCTCCGAGCCGATACGCAGTATTTT	CASSPSLRADTQYF
TRBV19	NA	TRBD1	TRBJ1-6	TGTGCCAGTAGTATAGAAGGGACAGGGTTTTCACCCCTCCACTTT	CASSIEGTGFSPLHF
TRBV18	NA	NA	TRBJ1-1	TGTGCCAGCTCACCGGGGGGATTGAACACTGAAGCTTTCTTT	CASSPGGLNTEAFF
TRBV5-1	NA	TRBD1	TRBJ2-7	TGCGCCAGCAGCTTAGGCCTCTACCCGGACAGGAACTACGAGCAGTACTTC	CASSLGLYPDRNYEQYF
TRBV5-1	NA	NA	TRBJ2-4	TGCGCCAGCAGCTTGGGACCGGGGGACATTCAGTACTTC	CASSLGPGDIQYF
TRBV29-1	NA	NA	TRBJ1-3	TGCAGCGTTGAAACAGCCGGAAACACCATATATTTT	CSVETAGNTIYF
TRBV21-1	once	NA	TRBJ2-1	TGTGCCAGCACCCCAAGGGCGGGGTGCCTGGGGAGTGAGCAGTTCTTC	CASTPRAGCLGSEQFF
TRBV28	few	NA	TRBJ2-7	TGTGCCAGCAGTTCCCCCTCGGGGACACTGGGCGACGAGCAGTACTTC	CASSSPSGTLGDEQYF
TRBV9	NA	NA	TRBJ1-2	TGTGCCAGCAGCCCAAGGACAGCTAGCTATGGCTACACCTTC	CASSPRTASYGYTF
TRBV6-1	NA	NA	TRBJ2-7	TGTGCCAGCAGAGACTCGACAGGTAGCTCCTACGAGCAGTACTTC	CASRDSTGSSYEQYF
TRBV5-1	few	TRBD1	TRBJ2-1	TGCGCCAGCAGACAGGGGCGCCAAGACAATGAGCAGTTCTTC	CASRQGRQDNEQFF
TRBV3-1/TRBV3-2	NA	TRBD1	TRBJ2-7	TGTGCCAGCAGCTGGGACAGCTACGAGCAGTACTTC	CASSWDSYEQYF
TRBV29-1	NA	NA	TRBJ1-2	TGCAGCGCGACGGTCGGGGACTATGGCTACACCTTC	CSATVGDYGYTF
TRBV23-1	NA	NA	TRBJ1-2	TGCGCCAGCAGTCAATCGGAAGGGGGAGAATATGGCTACACCTTC	CASSQSEGGEYGYTF
TRBV19	NA	NA	TRBJ1-5	TGTGCCAGTACCAACAGGGAAAATCAGCCCCAGCATTTT	CASTNRENQPQHF
TRBV4-2	few	NA	TRBJ1-2	TGTGCCAGCAGCCAAGGGCAAGGGGGAGCCTATGGCTACACCTTC	CASSQGQGGAYGYTF
TRBV13	NA	NA	TRBJ1-1	TGTGCCAGCAGCTCCTCAGGGGTGGTACCCTTGAACACTGAAGCTTTCTTT	CASSSSGVVPLNTEAFF
TRBV3-1/TRBV3-2	once	TRBD1	TRBJ1-2	TGTGCCAGCAGCCCGGACAGGGACAGTGGCTACACCTTC	CASSPDRDSGYTF
TRBV3-1/TRBV3-2	NA	TRBD1	TRBJ1-2	TGTGCCAGCAGCCAAGCCGTTGTTGGGACAGGGAGTGGCTACACCTTC	CASSQAVVGTGSGYTF
TRBV2	NA	TRBD1	TRBJ1-5	TGTGCCAGCAGTCAAGACAGGGGCTTCAATCAGCCCCAGCATTTT	CASSQDRGFNQPQHF
TRBV7-2	NA	NA	TRBJ2-1	TGTGCCAGCAGCTTATTGGGTCCGGGAGAGTGGGATGAGCAGTTCTTC	CASSLLGPGEWDEQFF
TRBV10-3	NA	NA	TRBJ2-3	TGTGCCATCAGTGAGTCCGGTGTGGGGGGTGTGGATACGCAGTATTTT	CAISESGVGGVDTQYF
TRBV28	NA	NA	TRBJ2-5	TGTGCCAGCAGTTTAGCGGAAGAGACCCAGTACTTC	CASSLAEETQYF
TRBV12-5	NA	NA	TRBJ2-3	TGTGCTAGTGAAACAGGGATCCACACAGATACGCAGTATTTT	CASETGIHTDTQYF
TRBV3-1/TRBV3-2	NA	NA	TRBJ2-7	TGTGCCAGCAGCCCCCGCCGAGGAGGGCAGTACTTC	CASSPRRGGQYF
TRBV5-1	once	TRBD2	TRBJ2-3	TGCGCCAGCAGCTTGTCACTAGCGGATATGGAGGGGACAGATACGCAGTATTTT	CASSLSLADMEGTDTQYF